The 18 T cell receptor beta chains below were found in one sample sequenced in a study of CXCR3-negative and CXCR3-positive naive CD8 T cells. 5' RACE with UMI labels generated the TRB cDNA libraries. TCRdb reprocessed the 5' RACE reads, with one entry per CDR3 protein and no DNA. This sample's clone table lists approximately 100,000 distinct CDR3 sequences. The sample was naive CXCR3- CD8+ T cells from blood. Subset described: CD45RO-CCR7+CD27+CD95- naive CD8+ T cells lacking CXCR3 (TNR3-). The receptor source for this set is a human donor in good health. Some clones in this sample may be carry-over from other donors' samples.

V and J are TRBV29-1 and TRBJ2-5; TCRdb's D gene call, TRBD2, goes unchecked for lack of DNA. CDR3 length: 14 residues. Looked up from germline, CDR1 is SQVTM and CDR2 is ANQGSEA. CDR3 sequence reads: CSVPGVAGVETQYF.

The V call is TRBV6-5, the J call TRBJ1-1. The CDR3 sequence is 15 residues long. The V gene's germline CDR1 is MNHEY and CDR2 SVGAGI. This CDR3 reads CASSYSRTGNTEAFF.

The chain has TRBV5-8 and TRBJ2-1. Germline CDR1 SGHTS, CDR2 YDEGEE. CDR3 size: 14 residues. CDR3 amino acids: CASSLVEVGNEQFF. Complete variable domain (other parts from reference TRBV5-8 and TRBJ2-1): EAGVTQSPTHLIKTRGQQATLRCSPISGHTSVYWYQQALGLGLQFLLWYDEGEERNRGNFPPRFSGRQFPNYSSELNVNALELEDSALYLCASSLVEVGNEQFFGPGTRLTVL.

The rearrangement uses TRBV12-3 or TRBV12-4 and TRBJ1-6; the D call from TCRdb, TRBD1, cannot be confirmed without DNA. CDR3 length: 19 amino acids. The chain's CDR3 is CASSFPGQGGLTYNSPLHF.

The chain employs TRBV7-6 and TRBJ2-7; TCRdb's assignment of TRBD1 cannot be checked, as there is no DNA. This CDR3 is 14 amino acids long. Germline V gene sequence: CDR1 SGHVS, CDR2 FNYEAQ. CDR3 loop: CASSLKGTGYEQYF. The entire variable domain, with the rest obtained from reference TRBV7-6 and TRBJ2-7, is as follows: GAGVSQSPRYKVTKRGQDVALRCDPISGHVSLYWYRQALGQGPEFLTYFNYEAQQDKSGLPNDRFSAERPEGSISTLTIQRTEQRDSAMYRCASSLKGTGYEQYFGPGTRLTVT.

This chain links TRBV7-9 with TRBJ2-5; the TCRdb call, TRBD1, lacks DNA for checking. CDR3 size: 13 residues. Per the germline V gene, CDR1 is SEHNR and CDR2 is FQNEAQ (reference sequence). CDR3 in amino acids: CASSSTGGETQYF.

The rearrangement joins TRBV20-1 to TRBJ2-7; the TCRdb call, TRBD2, lacks DNA for checking. Germline CDR1 DFQATT, CDR2 SNEGSKA (reference sequence). The length of the CDR3 is 13 residues. CDR3 in amino acids: CSASGVAEYEQYF.

The chain recombines TRBV28 with TRBJ1-2; without DNA, the TCRdb call of TRBD1 cannot be checked. This CDR3 is 12 amino acids long. Germline assignment: CDR1 MDHEN and CDR2 SYDVKM. The CDR3 protein is CASSDQGYGYTF.

J is TRBJ2-7 and V is TRBV29-1. The CDR3 is 13 amino acids. CDR1 and CDR2 from the germline V gene are SQVTM and ANQGSEA. The CDR3 is CSVEDTSTYEQYF.

The chain couples TRBV20-1 to TRBJ1-1; the TCRdb D gene call, TRBD1, has no DNA to confirm it. The germline CDR1 and CDR2 sequences are DFQATT and SNEGSKA (reference sequence). The CDR3 extends over 13 amino acids. The CDR3 protein is CSAEWTGRNEAFF.

This chain links TRBV29-1 with TRBJ2-3. Germline-derived CDR1 and CDR2 are SQVTM and ANQGSEA. This CDR3 region has 13 residues. This chain's CDR3 is CSVEDRRTDTQYF.

The chain employs TRBV12-3 or TRBV12-4 and TRBJ1-5. The CDR3 extends over 15 amino acids. The CDR3 sequence is CASSLGIEGNQPQHF.

The V call is TRBV10-2, the J call TRBJ2-7; lacking DNA, the TRBD1 call made by TCRdb goes unchecked. CDR1 and CDR2 from the germline V gene are WSHSY and SAAADI. CDR3 length: 14 residues. CDR3 residues: CASSDQGSPYEQYF.

The rearrangement uses TRBV29-1 and TRBJ1-2; TCRdb's D call, TRBD1, is unchecked because there is no DNA. Germline loops: CDR1 SQVTM, CDR2 ANQGSEA. This CDR3 spans 12 amino acids. The CDR3 loop reads CSVDSGNYGYTF.

The rearrangement joins TRBV29-1 to TRBJ2-3; the TRBD2 assignment by TCRdb is unverifiable without DNA. CDR1 is SQVTM and CDR2 is ANQGSEA in the germline V gene. The CDR3 consists of 13 residues. CDR3 sequence: CSVTRQSTDTQYF.

The chain joins TRBV5-1 to TRBJ1-5. This CDR3 is built from 15 residues. Germline V gene data show CDR1 as SGHRS and CDR2 as YFSETQ. The chain's CDR3 is CASSTLQGTNQPQHF.

CDR3 residues: CASSSKLAGVGNEQFF. The chain couples TRBV6-2 or TRBV6-3 to TRBJ2-1; TCRdb's D call of TRBD2 is untestable without DNA. CDR3 length: 16 amino acids. Germline CDR1 is MNHEY and CDR2 is SVGEGT.

The chain is built from TRBV7-7 and TRBJ1-1. The length of the CDR3 is 13 residues. Germline CDR1 is SSHAT and CDR2 is FNYEAQ (reference sequence). The CDR3 here is CASSRRGNTEAFF. The complete variable domain, with remaining parts taken from reference TRBV7-7 and TRBJ1-1, reads GAGVSQSPRYKVTKRGQDVTLRCDPISSHATLYWYQQALGQGPEFLTYFNYEAQPDKSGLPSDRFSAERPEGSISTLTIQRTEQRDSAMYRCASSRRGNTEAFFGQGTRLTVV.